This T cell receptor beta chain was recovered during a study of blood T cell repertoires in COVID-19. At the level of the study: PBMCs, B-cell-depleted T cells, or T cells were the source of the cDNA or gDNA that made up the material.

This CDR3 has 15 residues. Germline-derived CDR1 and CDR2 are DFQATT and SNEGSKA (reference sequence). V shed 3 bases, J shed 4 bases, and the junction held 8 bases outside the gene matches. Assay: immunoSEQ multiplex PCR; the TCRdb copy retains only in-frame clones and omits some. The data hold around 300,000 clones, with roughly 85% observed a single time. The source is a woman aged 25 to 39 with active or convalescent COVID-19. V usage is TRBV20-1 and J usage is TRBJ2-1; 8 bases align to TRBD2. Sequencing was carried out using peripheral blood. This CDR3 is CSASWNQRGYNEQFF. In nucleotides, the CDR3 is TGCAGTGCTAGTTGGAATCAGCGGGGGTACAATGAGCAGTTCTTC.